This T cell receptor (beta chain) was retrieved from a study of OX40 agonist ivuxolimab in advanced cancers. In the study overall: Antecedent anti-PD-1, anti-PD-L1 or anti-CTLA-4 therapy was permissible, with 30% to 50% having received some. Notes on the study in general: Clonal expansion by week 6 occurred in CD4+ and CD8+ blood T cells (at 0.1 to 3.0 mg/kg).

The length of the CDR3 is 12 residues. In germline, CDR1 is SEHNR, CDR2 FQNEAQ (reference sequence). V was cut by 10 bases and J by 4 bases, with 11 bases left in between. Only in-frame clones appear in the TCRdb table, and some are missing; sequencing was by immunoSEQ multiplex PCR. The data hold about 150,000 clones, with 94% observed a single time. This clone was seen only once. Its cognate antigen is unknown. The receptor was derived from an adult with an advanced solid tumor such as melanoma, head and neck, liver or kidney cancer. Sequences were derived from CD4+ or CD8+ T cells sorted from blood, sampled in a trial of the OX40 agonist ivuxolimab. This chain links TRBV7-9 with TRBJ2-1; tentatively, D is TRBD1 (5 bases). The CDR3 nucleotides are TGTGCCATAGGACAAGTATACAATGAGCAGTTCTTC. Translated: CAIGQVYNEQFF.